Listed here are 19 T cell receptor beta chains from one sample, sequenced in a study of blood T cell repertoires in COVID-19. TCRdb's table, derived via immunoSEQ multiplex PCR, lists solely in-frame clones and lacks some. The table lists 84,000 or so clones, 75% to 85% of them singletons. Input material: peripheral blood. The receptors stem from a woman in her thirties or forties with active or convalescent COVID-19.

The chain uses TRBV25-1 and TRBJ1-5; TRBD1 is a possible D gene (5 bases). Germline V CDR1 and CDR2: MGHDK, SYGVNS. CDR3 length: 16 amino acids. With 3 bases removed from V and 0 bases from J, the gap between germline ends came to 12 bases. CDR3 loop: CASSDGGAFSNQPQHF. In nucleotides, the CDR3 is TGTGCCAGCAGTGATGGTGGGGCCTTTAGCAATCAGCCCCAGCATTTT.

The chain joins TRBV6-2 or TRBV6-3 to TRBJ2-2, with D maybe TRBD1 (6 bases). Trimming stripped 5 bases from V and 6 bases from J, with 16 bases between. This CDR3 spans 15 amino acids. CDR1 and CDR2 (germline): MNHEY, SVGEGT. The CDR3, as DNA: TGTGCCAGCAGTCTGCACAGGGACATCCCCGGGGAGCTGTTTTTT. This gives the protein CASSLHRDIPGELFF.

This clone was found once. This chain joins TRBV5-1 and TRBJ2-7; 8 nucleotides line up with TRBD2. V was pared by 3 bases and J by 4 bases, with 9 bases of the junction left unmatched. The germline V gene has CDR1 SGHRS and CDR2 YFSETQ. CDR3 length: 15 residues. The CDR3, as DNA: TGCGCCAGCAGCTCCCTCGGCGGGGGGATATACGAGCAGTACTTC. It codes for CASSSLGGGIYEQYF.

The chain couples TRBV7-8 to TRBJ1-1, with D possibly TRBD1 on 5 matching bases. This CDR3 has 12 amino acids. The germline CDR1 and CDR2 sequences are SGHVS and FQNEAQ. Deletions cut 3 bases from V and 13 bases from J, with 15 bases between. The CDR3 reads CASSFPGSIGFF. CDR3 coding DNA: TGTGCCAGCAGCTTCCCAGGGTCTATAGGTTTCTTT.

This clone was detected only a few times. The chain carries TRBV5-6 and TRBJ2-1; 12 nucleotides match TRBD2. After removal of 2 bases from V and 3 bases from J, the junction contained 9 bases not matched to a gene. Per the germline V gene, CDR1 is SGHDT and CDR2 is YYEEEE. This CDR3 comprises 18 residues. The CDR3 DNA reads TGTGCCAGCAGCTTAGCTCTAGCGGGAGGGTCCCTCTACAATGAGCAGTTCTTC. Its protein product is CASSLALAGGSLYNEQFF.

The rearrangement joins TRBV7-2 to TRBJ1-6; D is ambiguous. The CDR3 consists of 15 residues. Trimming pared 0 bases from V and 3 bases from J, leaving 6 bases between. Germline CDR1 SGHTA, CDR2 FQGNSA. As DNA, the CDR3 is TGTGCCAGCAGCTTAGCCGGGGTCTATAATTCACCCCTCCACTTT. It codes for CASSLAGVYNSPLHF.

The chain couples TRBV5-5 to TRBJ1-3, with D possibly matching TRBD1 (5 bases). The germline gives CDR1 SGHKS, CDR2 YYEKEE (reference sequence). The V end was cut by 4 bases, the J end by 4 bases, with 12 bases between. The CDR3 length is 14 residues. The CDR3 spells CASSLDIAGNTIYF. CDR3 bases: TGTGCCAGCAGCCTGGACATCGCCGGAAACACCATATATTTT. The full variable domain, in which reference TRBV5-5 and TRBJ1-3 provide the parts outside the CDR3, is DAGVTQSPTHLIKTRGQQVTLRCSPISGHKSVSWYQQVLGQGPQFIFQYYEKEERGRGNFPDRFSARQFPNYSSELNVNALLLGDSALYLCASSLDIAGNTIYFGEGSWLTVV.

The rearrangement joins TRBV6-5 to TRBJ2-7; maybe TRBD1 (6 bases). The CDR3 runs to 13 residues. Trimming left V 2 bases short and J 6 bases short, with 11 bases between. Germline CDR1 and CDR2: MNHEY and SVGAGI. In DNA, the CDR3 is TGTGCCAGCAGTTACGGGACACAAACCGAGCAGTACTTC. Translation: CASSYGTQTEQYF.

The chain links TRBV18 to TRBJ2-7, with D possibly TRBD2 on 6 matching bases. The CDR3 is 15 residues long. Germline V gene data show CDR1 as KGHSH and CDR2 as LQKENI. Between the trimmed V and J ends, which lost 3 bases and 5 bases, there was a span of 17 bases. CDR3 sequence reads: CASSPQRREANEQYF. The CDR3 bases are TGTGCCAGCTCACCGCAGCGGAGGGAGGCGAACGAGCAGTACTTC.

The rearrangement links TRBV7-2 to TRBJ2-3; a possible D gene is TRBD1 (5 bases). Trimming took 1 base from V and 5 from J, leaving 13 bases between them. The CDR3 is 15 residues long. In germline, CDR1 is SGHTA, CDR2 FQGNSA. The CDR3 sequence: CASSLGGVMGDTQYF. CDR3 coding DNA: TGTGCCAGCAGCTTAGGGGGCGTTATGGGAGATACGCAGTATTTT.

The chain uses TRBV4-2 and TRBJ1-2; D ambiguous. In germline, CDR1 is LGHNA, CDR2 YNFKEQ. V lost 1 base, J lost 5 bases, and 14 bases lay in between. CDR3 length: 15 amino acids. Written as DNA, the CDR3 is TGTGCCAGCAGCCAAGTGGTCGGGGAAGGATATGGCTACACCTTC. Residues: CASSQVVGEGYGYTF.

The V call is TRBV6-1, the J call TRBJ2-1; 9 bases are shared with TRBD1. Germline V gene data show CDR1 as MNHNS and CDR2 as SASEGT. The CDR3 loop spans 14 amino acids. V lost 6 bases and J lost 5; bases outside the gene matches: 5. CDR3 sequence reads: CASRTQGAHNEQFF. As DNA, the CDR3 is TGTGCCAGCAGAACACAGGGGGCCCACAATGAGCAGTTCTTC.

This clone appeared a single time. The gene calls are TRBV29-1 and TRBJ2-5, with D unresolved. In germline, CDR1 is SQVTM, CDR2 ANQGSEA. The length of the CDR3 is 11 residues. V lost 7 bases and J 2 bases, leaving 8 bases between the germline ends. Here the CDR3 reads CSAQQQETQYF. The CDR3 DNA sequence: TGCAGCGCACAGCAACAAGAGACCCAGTACTTC.

The chain uses TRBV4-3 and TRBJ2-2; 9 bases line up with TRBD1. This CDR3 is built from 16 residues. CDR1 LGHNA and CDR2 YSLEER come from the germline V gene. The trim removed 2 bases at V and 5 bases at J, leaving 6 bases unmatched. The CDR3 loop is CASSQSDRGGTGELFF. The CDR3 DNA reads as TGCGCCAGCAGCCAATCCGACAGGGGGGGGACCGGGGAGCTGTTTTTT.

This chain joins TRBV28 and TRBJ2-7; TRBD2 matches 8 bases. J lost 2 bases, V lost 3 bases, and 9 bases had no gene match. CDR3 length: 16 amino acids. Looked up from germline, CDR1 is MDHEN and CDR2 is SYDVKM. As DNA, the CDR3 is TGTGCCAGCAGTTTTGACTTAGCGGGGACCCCCTACGAGCAGTACTTC. This codes for CASSFDLAGTPYEQYF. Filled out from reference TRBV28 and TRBJ2-7, the complete variable domain reads DVKVTQSSRYLVKRTGEKVFLECVQDMDHENMFWYRQDPGLGLRLIYFSYDVKMKEKGDIPEGYSVSREKKERFSLILESASTNQTSMYLCASSFDLAGTPYEQYFGPGTRLTVT.

This clone was observed a handful of times. The chain joins TRBV27 to TRBJ1-6; D gene ambiguous. Trimming left V 5 bases short and J 5 bases short, with 4 bases between. Germline CDR1 MNHEY, CDR2 SMNVEV (reference sequence). CDR3 size: 12 residues. The CDR3 sequence is CASSINNSPLHF. In DNA form, the CDR3 reads TGTGCCAGCAGTATCAATAATTCACCCCTCCACTTT.

This chain connects TRBV27 to TRBJ1-6; TRBD1 agrees at 7 bases. CDR3 size: 15 residues. V lost 5 bases, J lost 6 bases, and 7 bases stayed unmatched. Germline V gives CDR1 MNHEY, CDR2 SMNVEV (reference sequence). The CDR3 reads CASSLGTASNSPLHF. CDR3 DNA: TGTGCCAGCAGTCTCGGGACAGCGTCTAATTCACCCCTCCACTTT.

This clone was observed a single time. The V call is TRBV12-5, the J call TRBJ2-1, with 7 positions matching TRBD2. CDR3 size: 16 residues. The germline gives CDR1 LGHNT, CDR2 FRNRAP. Trimming took 6 bases from V and 2 from J; bases not matched to a gene: 10. The CDR3 bases are TGTGCTAGTGGAGCCCCGGGAGGAGGAACCTACAATGAGCAGTTCTTC. Its translation: CASGAPGGGTYNEQFF.

The rearrangement uses TRBV5-1 and TRBJ2-1; 8 bases are shared with TRBD2. The CDR3 totals 14 residues. The junction had 8 bases not matched to a gene; V was cut back by 4 bases and J by 8 bases. CDR1 is SGHRS and CDR2 is YFSETQ in the germline V gene. CDR3 in DNA: TGCGCCAGCAGCGGGGGGACTAGATCCCATGAGCAGTTCTTC. This encodes CASSGGTRSHEQFF.